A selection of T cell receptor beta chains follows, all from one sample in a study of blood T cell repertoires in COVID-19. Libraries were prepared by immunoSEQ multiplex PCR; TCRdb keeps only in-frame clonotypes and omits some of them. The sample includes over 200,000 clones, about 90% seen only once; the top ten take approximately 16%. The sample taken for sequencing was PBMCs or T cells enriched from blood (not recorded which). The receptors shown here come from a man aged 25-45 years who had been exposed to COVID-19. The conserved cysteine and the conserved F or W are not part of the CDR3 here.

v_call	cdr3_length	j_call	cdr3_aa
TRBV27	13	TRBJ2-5	ASSSRQGAGETQY
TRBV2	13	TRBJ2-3	ASTTSGTSTDTQY
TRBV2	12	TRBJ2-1	ASTRTSGGNEQF
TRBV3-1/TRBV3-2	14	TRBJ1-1	ASREEWTGTNTEAF
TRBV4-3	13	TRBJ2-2	ASSQRGGNTGELF
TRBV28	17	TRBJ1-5	ASSAGAQAAELDNQPQH
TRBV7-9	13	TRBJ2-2	ASSAGQGYTGELF
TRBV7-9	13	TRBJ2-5	ASSLARTGKETQY
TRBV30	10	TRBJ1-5	AWSVANQPQH
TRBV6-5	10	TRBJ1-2	ATGDWDLGYT
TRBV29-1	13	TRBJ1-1	SVEVLRDRTIGAF
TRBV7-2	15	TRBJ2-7	ASSFHPSDLGDYEQY
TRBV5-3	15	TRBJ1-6	ARTWGGTPKACSPLH
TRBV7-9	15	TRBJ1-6	ASSLRTASSYNSPLH
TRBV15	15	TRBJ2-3	ATSVRTSAVGTDTQY
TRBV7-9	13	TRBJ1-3	ASSLEGELENTIY
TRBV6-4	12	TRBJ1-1	ASSEGQGRTEAF
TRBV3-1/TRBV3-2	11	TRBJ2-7	ASSRTGSYEQY
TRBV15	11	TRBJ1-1	ATSRDRNTEAF
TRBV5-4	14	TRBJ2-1	ASSANSWTDYNEQF
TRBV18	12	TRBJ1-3	ASNEGDPGNTIY
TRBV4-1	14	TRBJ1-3	ASSQGPQGSGNTIY
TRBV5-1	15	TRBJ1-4	ASSLVGQGISDEKLF
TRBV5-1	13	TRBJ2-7	ASSPGQDLRNEQY
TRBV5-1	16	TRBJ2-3	ASSSSEAGGLIVDTQY
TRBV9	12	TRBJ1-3	ASSVEPTGNTIY
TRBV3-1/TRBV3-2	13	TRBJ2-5	ASSQHSGGVETQY
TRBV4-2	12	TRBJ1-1	ASSQEGGSTEAF
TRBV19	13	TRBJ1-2	ASSIAAGTPYGYT
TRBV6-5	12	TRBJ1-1	ASTRDGQGRYAF
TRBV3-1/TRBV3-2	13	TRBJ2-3	ASSQVSGGTDTQY
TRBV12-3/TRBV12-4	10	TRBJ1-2	ASSLEGLGYT
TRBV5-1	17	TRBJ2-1	ASSAGLAGELTFSNEQF
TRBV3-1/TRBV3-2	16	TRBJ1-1	ASSQYGQGDELNTEAF
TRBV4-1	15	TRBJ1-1	ASSQAGTGGTGTEAF
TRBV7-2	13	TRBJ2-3	ASSLGALTTDTQY
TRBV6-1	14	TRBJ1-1	ASSEAPGNLRTEAF
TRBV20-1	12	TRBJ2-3	SASVAGSTDTQY
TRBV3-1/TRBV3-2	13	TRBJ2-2	ASSQDRRITGELF
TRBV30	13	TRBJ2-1	AWSVVGSSYNEQF
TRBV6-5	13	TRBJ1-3	ASRHRDFSGNTIY
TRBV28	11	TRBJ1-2	ASRPDSNYGYT
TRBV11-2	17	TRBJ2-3	ASSFRSAGGKLGTDTQY
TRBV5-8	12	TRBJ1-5	ASTTYREQSAQH
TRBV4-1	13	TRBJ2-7	ASSQVAGGAYEQY
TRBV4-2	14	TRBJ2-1	ASSRPAGQGADEQF
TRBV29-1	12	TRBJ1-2	SFTGTGGDYGYT
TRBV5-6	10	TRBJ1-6	ASSWGGSPLH
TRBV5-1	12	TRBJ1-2	ASSLGGADYGYT
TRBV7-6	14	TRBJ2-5	ASSLRQADSWETQY
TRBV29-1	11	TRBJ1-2	SVRRTGGHGYT
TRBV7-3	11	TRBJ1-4	ASSQGQGGKLF
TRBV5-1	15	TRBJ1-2	ASSLEAGTGIFYGYT
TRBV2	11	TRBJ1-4	ASSPESNEKLF